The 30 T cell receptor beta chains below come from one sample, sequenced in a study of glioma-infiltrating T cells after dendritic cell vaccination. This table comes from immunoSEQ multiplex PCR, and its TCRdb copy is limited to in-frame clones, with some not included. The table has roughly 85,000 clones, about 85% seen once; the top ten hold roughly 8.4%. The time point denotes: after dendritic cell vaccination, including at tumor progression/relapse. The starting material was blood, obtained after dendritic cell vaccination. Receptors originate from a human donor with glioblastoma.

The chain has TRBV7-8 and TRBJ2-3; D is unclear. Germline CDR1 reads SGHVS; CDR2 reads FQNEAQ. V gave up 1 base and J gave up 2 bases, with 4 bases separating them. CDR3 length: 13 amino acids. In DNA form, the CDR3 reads TGTGCCAGCAGCTTAGATAACACAGATACGCAGTATTTT. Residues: CASSLDNTDTQYF.

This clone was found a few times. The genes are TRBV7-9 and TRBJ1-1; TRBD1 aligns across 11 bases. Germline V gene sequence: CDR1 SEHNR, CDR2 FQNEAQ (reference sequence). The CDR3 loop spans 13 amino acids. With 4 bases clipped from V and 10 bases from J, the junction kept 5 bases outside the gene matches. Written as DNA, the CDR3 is TGTGCCAGCAGCTCCCGGGACAGGGGGTCAGCTTTCTTT. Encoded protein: CASSSRDRGSAFF.

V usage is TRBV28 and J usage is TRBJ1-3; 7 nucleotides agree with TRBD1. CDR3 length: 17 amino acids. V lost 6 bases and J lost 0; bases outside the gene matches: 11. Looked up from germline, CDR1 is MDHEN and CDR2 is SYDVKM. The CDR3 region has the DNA TGTGCCAGCAGCCCCCCCGGGACAGAGAGCTCTGGAAACACCATATATTTT. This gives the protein CASSPPGTESSGNTIYF.

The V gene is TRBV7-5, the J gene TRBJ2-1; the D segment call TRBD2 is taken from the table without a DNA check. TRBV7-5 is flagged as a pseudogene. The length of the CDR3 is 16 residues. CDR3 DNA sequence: TGTGTCAGAAGCTTAGGGAGGGAGAGCGCCTACAATGAGCAGTTCTTC. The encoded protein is CVRSLGRESAYNEQFF.

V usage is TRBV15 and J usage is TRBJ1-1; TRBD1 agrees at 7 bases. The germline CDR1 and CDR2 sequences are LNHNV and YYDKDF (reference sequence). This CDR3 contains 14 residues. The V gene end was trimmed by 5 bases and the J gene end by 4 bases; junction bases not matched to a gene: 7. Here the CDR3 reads CATSLGQWGTEAFF. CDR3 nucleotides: TGTGCCACCAGCTTGGGACAGTGGGGCACTGAAGCTTTCTTT.

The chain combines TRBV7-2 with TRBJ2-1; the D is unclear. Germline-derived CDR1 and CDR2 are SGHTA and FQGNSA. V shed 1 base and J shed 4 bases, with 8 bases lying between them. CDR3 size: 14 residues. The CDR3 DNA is TGTGCCAGCAGCTTAGACCCTAGTTACAATGAGCAGTTCTTC. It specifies CASSLDPSYNEQFF.

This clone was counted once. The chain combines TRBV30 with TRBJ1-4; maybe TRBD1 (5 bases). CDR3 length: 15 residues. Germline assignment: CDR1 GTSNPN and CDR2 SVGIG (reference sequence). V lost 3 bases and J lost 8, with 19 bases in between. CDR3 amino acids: CAWSGDRAGGEKLFF. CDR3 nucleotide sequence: TGTGCCTGGAGCGGCGACAGAGCCGGGGGGGAAAAACTGTTTTTT.

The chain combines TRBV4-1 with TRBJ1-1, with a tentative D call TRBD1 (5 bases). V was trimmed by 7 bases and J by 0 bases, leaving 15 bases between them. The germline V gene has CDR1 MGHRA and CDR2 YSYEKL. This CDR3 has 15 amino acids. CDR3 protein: CASTEGAGMNTEAFF. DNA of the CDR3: TGCGCCAGCACCGAAGGGGCGGGGATGAACACTGAAGCTTTCTTT.

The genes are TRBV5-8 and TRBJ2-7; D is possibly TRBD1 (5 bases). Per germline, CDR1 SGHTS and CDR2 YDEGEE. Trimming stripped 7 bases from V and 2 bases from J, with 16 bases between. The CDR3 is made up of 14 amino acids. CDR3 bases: TGTGCCAGCGGTAGGGGTGTCTGGACCTACGAGCAGTACTTC. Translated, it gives CASGRGVWTYEQYF.

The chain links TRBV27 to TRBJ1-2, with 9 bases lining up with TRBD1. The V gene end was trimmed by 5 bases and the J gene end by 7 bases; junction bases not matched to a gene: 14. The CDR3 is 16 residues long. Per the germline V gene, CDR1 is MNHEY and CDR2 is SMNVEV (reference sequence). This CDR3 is CASSLTGQGILSGYTF. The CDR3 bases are TGTGCCAGCAGTCTTACGGGACAGGGAATTCTATCTGGCTACACCTTC.

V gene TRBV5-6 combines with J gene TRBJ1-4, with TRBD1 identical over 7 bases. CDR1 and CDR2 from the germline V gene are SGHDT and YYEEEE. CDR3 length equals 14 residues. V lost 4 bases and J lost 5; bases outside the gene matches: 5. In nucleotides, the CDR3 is TGTGCCAGCAGCCGAGGGGACAGAAATGAAAAACTGTTTTTT. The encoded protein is CASSRGDRNEKLFF.

CDR3 in DNA: TGTGCCAGCAGCGTTGGACAGAACACCGGGGAGCTGTTTTTT. It specifies CASSVGQNTGELFF. The chain has TRBV7-2 and TRBJ2-2; D might be TRBD1 (5 bases). This CDR3 comprises 14 residues. V dropped 5 bases and J dropped 1 base, with 8 bases sitting between them. CDR1 is SGHTA and CDR2 is FQGNSA in the germline V gene.

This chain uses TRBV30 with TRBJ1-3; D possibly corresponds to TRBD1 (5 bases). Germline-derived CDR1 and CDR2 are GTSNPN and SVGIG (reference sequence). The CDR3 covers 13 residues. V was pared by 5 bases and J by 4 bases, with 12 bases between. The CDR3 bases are TGTGCCTGGCCTCAGGGATCCGGAAACACCATATATTTT. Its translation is CAWPQGSGNTIYF.

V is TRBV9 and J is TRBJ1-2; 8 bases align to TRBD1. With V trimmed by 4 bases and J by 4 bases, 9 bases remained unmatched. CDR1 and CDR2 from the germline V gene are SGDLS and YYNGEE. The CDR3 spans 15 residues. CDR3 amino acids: CASSTDRVPLYGYTF. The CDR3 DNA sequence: TGTGCCAGCAGCACGGACAGGGTCCCCCTCTATGGCTACACCTTC. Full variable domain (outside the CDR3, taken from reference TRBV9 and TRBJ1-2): DSGVTQTPKHLITATGQRVTLRCSPRSGDLSVYWYQQSLDQGLQFLIQYYNGEERAKGNILERFSAQQFPDLHSELNLSSLELGDSALYFCASSTDRVPLYGYTFGSGTRLTVV.

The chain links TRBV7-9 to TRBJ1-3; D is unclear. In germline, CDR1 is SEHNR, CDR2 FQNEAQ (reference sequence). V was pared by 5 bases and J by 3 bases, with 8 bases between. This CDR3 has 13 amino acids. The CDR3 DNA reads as TGTGCCAGCAGCCCCGGAGGTGGAAACACCATATATTTT. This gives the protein CASSPGGGNTIYF. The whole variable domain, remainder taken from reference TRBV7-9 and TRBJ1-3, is DTGVSQNPRHKITKRGQNVTFRCDPISEHNRLYWYRQTLGQGPEFLTYFQNEAQLEKSRLLSDRFSAERPKGSFSTLEIQRTEQGDSAMYLCASSPGGGNTIYFGEGSWLTVV.

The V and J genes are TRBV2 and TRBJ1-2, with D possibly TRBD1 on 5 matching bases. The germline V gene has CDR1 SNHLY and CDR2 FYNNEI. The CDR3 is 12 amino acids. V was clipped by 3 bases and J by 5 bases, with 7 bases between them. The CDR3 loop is CASSDRGYGYTF. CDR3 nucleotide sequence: TGTGCCAGCAGTGATCGGGGGTATGGCTACACCTTC.

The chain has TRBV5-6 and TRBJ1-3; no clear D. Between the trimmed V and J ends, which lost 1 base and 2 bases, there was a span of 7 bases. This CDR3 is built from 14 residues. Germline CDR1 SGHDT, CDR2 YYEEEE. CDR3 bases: TGTGCCAGCAGCTTGTGGGAGACTGGAAACACCATATATTTT. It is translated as CASSLWETGNTIYF.

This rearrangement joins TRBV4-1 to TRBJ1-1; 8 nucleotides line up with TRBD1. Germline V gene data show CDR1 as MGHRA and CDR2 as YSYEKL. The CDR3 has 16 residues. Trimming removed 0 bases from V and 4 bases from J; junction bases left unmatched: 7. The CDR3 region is CASSQDSQGAVTEAFF. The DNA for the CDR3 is TGCGCCAGCAGCCAAGATTCTCAGGGGGCAGTCACTGAAGCTTTCTTT.

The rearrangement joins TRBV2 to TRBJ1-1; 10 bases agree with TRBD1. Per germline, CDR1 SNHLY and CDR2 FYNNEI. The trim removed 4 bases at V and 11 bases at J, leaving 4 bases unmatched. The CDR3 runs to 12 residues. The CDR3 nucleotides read TGTGCCAGCAGTGGGGACAGGGGATACGCTTTCTTT. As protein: CASSGDRGYAFF.

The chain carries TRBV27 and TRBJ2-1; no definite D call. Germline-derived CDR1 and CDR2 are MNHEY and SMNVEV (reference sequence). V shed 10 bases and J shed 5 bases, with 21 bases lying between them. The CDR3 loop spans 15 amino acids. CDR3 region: CATNPMRQIHNEQFF. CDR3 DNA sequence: TGTGCCACCAACCCCATGAGGCAGATTCACAATGAGCAGTTCTTC.

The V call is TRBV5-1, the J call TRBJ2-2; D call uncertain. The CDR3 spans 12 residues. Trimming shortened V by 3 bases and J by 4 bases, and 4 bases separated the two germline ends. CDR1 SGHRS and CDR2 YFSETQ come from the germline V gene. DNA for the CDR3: TGCGCCAGCAGCTCCGGCACCGGGGAGCTGTTTTTT. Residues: CASSSGTGELFF.

DNA for the CDR3: TGCGCCAGCAGCCAAGATTCTGGCGGGGGGCAGATTGTTACGCAGTATTTT. Translating it yields CASSQDSGGGQIVTQYF. The genes are TRBV4-1 and TRBJ2-3; 8 bases line up with TRBD2. V was clipped by 0 bases and J by 8 bases; unmatched bases: 13. There are 17 residues in the CDR3. Germline assignment: CDR1 MGHRA and CDR2 YSYEKL.

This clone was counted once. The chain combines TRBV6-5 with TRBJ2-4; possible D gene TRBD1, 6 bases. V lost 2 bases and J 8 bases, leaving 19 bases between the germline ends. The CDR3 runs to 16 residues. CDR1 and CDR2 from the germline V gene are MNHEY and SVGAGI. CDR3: CASSYDYWGRADIQYF. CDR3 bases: TGTGCCAGCAGTTACGATTATTGGGGGCGTGCGGACATTCAGTACTTC.

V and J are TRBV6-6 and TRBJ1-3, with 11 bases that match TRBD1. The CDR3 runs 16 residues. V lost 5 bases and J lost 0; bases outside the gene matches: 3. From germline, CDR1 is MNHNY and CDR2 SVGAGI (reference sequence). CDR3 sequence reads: CASSAGQGGSGNTIYF. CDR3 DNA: TGTGCCAGCAGTGCGGGACAGGGGGGCTCTGGAAACACCATATATTTT.

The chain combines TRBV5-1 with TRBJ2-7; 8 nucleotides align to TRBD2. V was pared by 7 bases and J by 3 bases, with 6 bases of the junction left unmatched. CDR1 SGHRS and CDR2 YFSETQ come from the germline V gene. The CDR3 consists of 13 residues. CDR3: CASGREGFYEQYF. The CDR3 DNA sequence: TGCGCCAGCGGACGGGAGGGGTTCTACGAGCAGTACTTC.

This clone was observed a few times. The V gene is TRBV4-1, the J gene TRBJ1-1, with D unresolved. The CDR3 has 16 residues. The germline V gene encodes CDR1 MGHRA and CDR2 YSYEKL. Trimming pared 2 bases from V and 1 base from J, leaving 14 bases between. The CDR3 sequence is CASSQPSGGPNTEAFF. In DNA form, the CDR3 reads TGCGCCAGCAGCCAACCCTCGGGAGGGCCGAACACTGAAGCTTTCTTT.

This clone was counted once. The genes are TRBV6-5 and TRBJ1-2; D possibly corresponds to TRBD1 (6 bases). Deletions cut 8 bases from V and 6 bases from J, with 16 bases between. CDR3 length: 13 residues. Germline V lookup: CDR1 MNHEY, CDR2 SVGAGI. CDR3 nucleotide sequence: TGTGCCAGCGCGGGGGGCGGGCCTAATGGCTACACCTTC. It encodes CASAGGGPNGYTF.

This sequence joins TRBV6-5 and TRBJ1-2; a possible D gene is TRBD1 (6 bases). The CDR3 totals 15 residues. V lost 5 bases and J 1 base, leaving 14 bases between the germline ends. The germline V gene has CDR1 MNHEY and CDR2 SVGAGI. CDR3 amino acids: CASSPPRQVNYGYTF. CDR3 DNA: TGTGCCAGCAGTCCCCCCCGACAGGTTAACTATGGCTACACCTTC.

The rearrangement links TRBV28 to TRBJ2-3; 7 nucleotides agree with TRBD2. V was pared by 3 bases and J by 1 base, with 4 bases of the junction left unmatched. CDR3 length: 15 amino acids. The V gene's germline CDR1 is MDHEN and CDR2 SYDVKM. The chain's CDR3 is CASSFWSGGTDTQYF. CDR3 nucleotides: TGTGCCAGCAGTTTTTGGAGCGGGGGCACAGATACGCAGTATTTT. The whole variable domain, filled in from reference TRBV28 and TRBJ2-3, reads DVKVTQSSRYLVKRTGEKVFLECVQDMDHENMFWYRQDPGLGLRLIYFSYDVKMKEKGDIPEGYSVSREKKERFSLILESASTNQTSMYLCASSFWSGGTDTQYFGPGTRLTVL.

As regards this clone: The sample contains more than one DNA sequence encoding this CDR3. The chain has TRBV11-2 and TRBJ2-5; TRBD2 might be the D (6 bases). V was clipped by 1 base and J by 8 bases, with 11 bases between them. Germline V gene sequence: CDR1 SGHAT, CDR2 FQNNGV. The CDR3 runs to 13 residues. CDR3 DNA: TGTGCCAGCAGCTTAGGGCTGGAGGGAACCCAGTACTTC. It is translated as CASSLGLEGTQYF.